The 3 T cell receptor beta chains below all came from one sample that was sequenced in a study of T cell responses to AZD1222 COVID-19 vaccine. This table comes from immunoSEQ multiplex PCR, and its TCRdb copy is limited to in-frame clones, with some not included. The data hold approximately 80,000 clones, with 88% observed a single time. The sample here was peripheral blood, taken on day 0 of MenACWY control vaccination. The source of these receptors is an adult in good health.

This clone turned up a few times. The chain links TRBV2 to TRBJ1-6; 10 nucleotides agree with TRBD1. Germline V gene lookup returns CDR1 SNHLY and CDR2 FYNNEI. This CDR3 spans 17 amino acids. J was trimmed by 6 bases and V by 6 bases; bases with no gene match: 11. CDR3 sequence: CASSDASWTGGNSPLHF. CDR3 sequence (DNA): TGTGCCAGCAGCGACGCCTCCTGGACAGGGGGTAATTCACCCCTCCACTTT.

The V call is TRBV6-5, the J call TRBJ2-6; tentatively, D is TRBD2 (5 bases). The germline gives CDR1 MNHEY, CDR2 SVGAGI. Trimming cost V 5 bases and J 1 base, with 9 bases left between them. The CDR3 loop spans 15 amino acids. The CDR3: CASSPAGSGANVLTF. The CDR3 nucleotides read TGTGCCAGCAGTCCGGCGGGTTCTGGGGCCAACGTCCTGACTTTC.

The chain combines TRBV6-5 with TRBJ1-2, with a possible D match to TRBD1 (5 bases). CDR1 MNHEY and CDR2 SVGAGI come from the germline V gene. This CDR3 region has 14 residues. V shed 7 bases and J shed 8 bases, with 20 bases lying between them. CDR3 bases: TGTGCCAGCACCCAGCCCGGGACGGATAGCGGCTACACCTTC. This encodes CASTQPGTDSGYTF.